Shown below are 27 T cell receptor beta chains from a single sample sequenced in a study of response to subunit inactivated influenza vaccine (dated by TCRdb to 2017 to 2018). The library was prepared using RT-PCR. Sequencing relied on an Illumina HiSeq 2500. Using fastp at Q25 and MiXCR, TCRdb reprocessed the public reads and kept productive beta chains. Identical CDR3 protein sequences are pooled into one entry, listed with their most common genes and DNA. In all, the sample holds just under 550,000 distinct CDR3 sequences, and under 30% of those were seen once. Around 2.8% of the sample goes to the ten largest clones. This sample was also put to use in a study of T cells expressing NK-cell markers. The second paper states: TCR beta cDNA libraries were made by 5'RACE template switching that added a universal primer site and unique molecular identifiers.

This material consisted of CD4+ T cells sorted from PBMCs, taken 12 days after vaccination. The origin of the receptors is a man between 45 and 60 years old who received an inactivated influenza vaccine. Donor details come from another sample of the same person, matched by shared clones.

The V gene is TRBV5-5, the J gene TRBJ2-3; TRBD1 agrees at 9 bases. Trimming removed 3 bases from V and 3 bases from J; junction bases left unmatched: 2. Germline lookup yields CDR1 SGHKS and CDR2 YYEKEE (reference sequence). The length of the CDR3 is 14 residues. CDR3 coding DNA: TGTGCCAGCAGCTGGACAGGGGAAACAGATACGCAGTATTTT. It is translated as CASSWTGETDTQYF.

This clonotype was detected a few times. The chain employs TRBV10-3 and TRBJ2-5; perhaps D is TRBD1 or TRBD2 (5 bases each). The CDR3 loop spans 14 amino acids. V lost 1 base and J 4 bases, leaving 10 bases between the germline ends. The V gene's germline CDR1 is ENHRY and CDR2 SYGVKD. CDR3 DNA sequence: TGTGCCATCAGTGAGTTTGGTGGGGGAGAGACCCAGTACTTC. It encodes CAISEFGGGETQYF.

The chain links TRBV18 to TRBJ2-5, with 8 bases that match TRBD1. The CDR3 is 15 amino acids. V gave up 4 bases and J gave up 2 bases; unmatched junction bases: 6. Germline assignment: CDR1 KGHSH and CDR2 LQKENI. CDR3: CASSRDRGLQETQYF. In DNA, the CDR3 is TGTGCCAGCTCACGCGACAGGGGCCTACAAGAGACCCAGTACTTC.

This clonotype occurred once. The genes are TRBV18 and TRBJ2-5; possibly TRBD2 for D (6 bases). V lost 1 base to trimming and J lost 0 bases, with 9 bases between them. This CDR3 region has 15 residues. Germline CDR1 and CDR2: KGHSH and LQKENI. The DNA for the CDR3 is TGTGCCAGCTCACCACGCGGGACGTACCAAGAGACCCAGTACTTC. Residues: CASSPRGTYQETQYF.

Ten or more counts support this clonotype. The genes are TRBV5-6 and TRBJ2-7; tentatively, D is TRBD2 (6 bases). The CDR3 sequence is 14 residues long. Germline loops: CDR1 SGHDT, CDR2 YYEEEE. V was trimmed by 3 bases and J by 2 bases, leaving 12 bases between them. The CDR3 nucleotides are TGTGCCAGCAGCTCTCTCAAGCGGGCCTACGAGCAGTACTTC. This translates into CASSSLKRAYEQYF.

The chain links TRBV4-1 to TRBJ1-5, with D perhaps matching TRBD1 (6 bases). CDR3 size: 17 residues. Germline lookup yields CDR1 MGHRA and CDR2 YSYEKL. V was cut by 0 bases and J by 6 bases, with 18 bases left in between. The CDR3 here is CASSQDRVQGAGQPQHF. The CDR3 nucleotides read TGCGCCAGCAGCCAAGATCGGGTACAGGGAGCTGGTCAGCCCCAGCATTTT.

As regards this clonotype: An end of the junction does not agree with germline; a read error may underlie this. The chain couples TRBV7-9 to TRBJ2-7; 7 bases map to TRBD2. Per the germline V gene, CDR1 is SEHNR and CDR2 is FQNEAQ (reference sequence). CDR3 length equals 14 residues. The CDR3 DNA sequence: TGTGCCATCAGCTTAGCTAGCGGTTCCTACGAGCAGTACTTC. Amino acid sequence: CAISLASGSYEQYF.

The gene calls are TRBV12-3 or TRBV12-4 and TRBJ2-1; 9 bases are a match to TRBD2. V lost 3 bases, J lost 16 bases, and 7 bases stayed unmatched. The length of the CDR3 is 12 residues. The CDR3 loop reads CASSLGIAGDFF. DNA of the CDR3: TGTGCCAGCAGTTTGGGTATAGCGGGAGATTTCTTC.

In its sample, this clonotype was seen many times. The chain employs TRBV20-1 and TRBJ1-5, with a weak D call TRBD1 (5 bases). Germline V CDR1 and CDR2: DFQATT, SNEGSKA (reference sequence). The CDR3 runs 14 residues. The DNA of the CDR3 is TGCAGCGCTTACGGGACGGATAGCAATCAGCCCCAGCATTTT. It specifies CSAYGTDSNQPQHF.

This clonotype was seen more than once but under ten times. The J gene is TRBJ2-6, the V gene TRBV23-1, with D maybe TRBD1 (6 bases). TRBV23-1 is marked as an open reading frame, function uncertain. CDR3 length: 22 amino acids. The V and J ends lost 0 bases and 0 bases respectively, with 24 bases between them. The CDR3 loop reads CASSQSWTVSRILGSGANVLTF. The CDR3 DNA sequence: TGCGCCAGCAGTCAATCGTGGACAGTCAGCAGAATCCTTGGCTCTGGGGCCAACGTCCTGACTTTC.

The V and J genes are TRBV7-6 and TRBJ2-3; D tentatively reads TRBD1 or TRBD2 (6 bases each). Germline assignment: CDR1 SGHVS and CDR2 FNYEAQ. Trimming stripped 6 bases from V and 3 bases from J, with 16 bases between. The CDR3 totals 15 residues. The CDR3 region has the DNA TGTGCCAGCAGTTCCTTAGGGGGGAGAACAGATACGCAGTATTTT. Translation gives CASSSLGGRTDTQYF.

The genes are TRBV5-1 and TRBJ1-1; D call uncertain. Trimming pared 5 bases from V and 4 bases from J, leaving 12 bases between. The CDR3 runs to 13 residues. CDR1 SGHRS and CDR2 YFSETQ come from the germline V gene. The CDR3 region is CASSGQIGTEAFF. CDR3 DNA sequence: TGCGCCAGCAGTGGGCAGATCGGCACTGAAGCTTTCTTT.

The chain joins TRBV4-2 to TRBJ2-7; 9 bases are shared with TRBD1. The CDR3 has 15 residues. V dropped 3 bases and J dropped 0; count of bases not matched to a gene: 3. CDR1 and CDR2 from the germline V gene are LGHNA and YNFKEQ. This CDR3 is CASSQGQGRSYEQYF. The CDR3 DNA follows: TGTGCCAGCAGCCAGGGACAGGGCCGCTCCTACGAGCAGTACTTC.

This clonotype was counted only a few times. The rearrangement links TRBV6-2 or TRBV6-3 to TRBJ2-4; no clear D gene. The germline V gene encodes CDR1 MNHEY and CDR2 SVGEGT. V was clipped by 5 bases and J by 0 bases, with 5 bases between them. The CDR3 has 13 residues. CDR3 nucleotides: TGTGCCAGCAGTACACTAGCCAAAAACATTCAGTACTTC. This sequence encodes CASSTLAKNIQYF.

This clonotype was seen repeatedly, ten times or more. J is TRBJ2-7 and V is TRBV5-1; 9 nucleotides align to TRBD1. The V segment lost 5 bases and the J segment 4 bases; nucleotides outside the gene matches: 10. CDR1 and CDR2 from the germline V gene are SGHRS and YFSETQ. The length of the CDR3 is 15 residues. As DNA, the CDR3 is TGCGCCAGCAGTCCCCTACAGGGGGCCGGATACGAGCAGTACTTC. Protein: CASSPLQGAGYEQYF. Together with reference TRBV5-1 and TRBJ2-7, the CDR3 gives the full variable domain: KAGVTQTPRYLIKTRGQQVTLSCSPISGHRSVSWYQQTPGQGLQFLFEYFSETQRNKGNFPGRFSGRQFSNSRSEMNVSTLELGDSALYLCASSPLQGAGYEQYFGPGTRLTVT.

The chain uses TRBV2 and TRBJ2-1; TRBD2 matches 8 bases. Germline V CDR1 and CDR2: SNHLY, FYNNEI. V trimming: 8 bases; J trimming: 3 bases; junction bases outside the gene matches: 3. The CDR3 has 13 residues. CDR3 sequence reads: CASGSGVYNEQFF. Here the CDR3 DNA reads TGTGCCAGCGGTAGCGGGGTCTACAATGAGCAGTTCTTC.

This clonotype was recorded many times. This chain's CDR3 is CASSPWTEHTGELFF. The DNA of the CDR3 is TGCGCCAGCAGCCCCTGGACAGAACACACCGGGGAGCTGTTTTTT. This sequence joins TRBV5-1 and TRBJ2-2; possible D gene TRBD1, 6 bases. Germline CDR1 SGHRS, CDR2 YFSETQ. Trimming removed 4 bases at V and 3 bases at J, with 13 bases between. There are 15 residues in the CDR3.

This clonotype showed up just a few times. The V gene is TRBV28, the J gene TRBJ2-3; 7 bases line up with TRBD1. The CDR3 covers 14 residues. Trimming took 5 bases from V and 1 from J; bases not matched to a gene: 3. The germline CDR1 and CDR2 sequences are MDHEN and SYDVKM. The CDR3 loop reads CASSPTGRTDTQYF. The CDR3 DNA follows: TGTGCCAGCAGTCCGACAGGGCGCACAGATACGCAGTATTTT.

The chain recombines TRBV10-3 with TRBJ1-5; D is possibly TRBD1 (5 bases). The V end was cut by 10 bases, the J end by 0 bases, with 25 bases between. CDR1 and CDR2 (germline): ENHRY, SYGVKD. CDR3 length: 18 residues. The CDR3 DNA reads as TGTGCCACCCTGGACACCCATTGGCGAGACTATAGCAATCAGCCCCAGCATTTT. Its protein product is CATLDTHWRDYSNQPQHF.

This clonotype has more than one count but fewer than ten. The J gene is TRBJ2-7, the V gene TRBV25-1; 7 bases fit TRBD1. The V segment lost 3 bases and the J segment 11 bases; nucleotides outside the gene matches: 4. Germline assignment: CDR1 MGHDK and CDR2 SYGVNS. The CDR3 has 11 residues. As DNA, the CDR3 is TGTGCCAGCAGTGACGGACAGGTTAAGTACTTC. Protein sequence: CASSDGQVKYF.

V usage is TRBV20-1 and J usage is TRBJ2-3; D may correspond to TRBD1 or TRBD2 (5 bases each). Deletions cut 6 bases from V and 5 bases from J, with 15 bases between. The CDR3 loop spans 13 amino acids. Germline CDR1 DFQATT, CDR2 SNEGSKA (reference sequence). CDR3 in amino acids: CSARDPTKDTQYF. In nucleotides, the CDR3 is TGCAGTGCCAGGGACCCCACTAAAGATACGCAGTATTTT.

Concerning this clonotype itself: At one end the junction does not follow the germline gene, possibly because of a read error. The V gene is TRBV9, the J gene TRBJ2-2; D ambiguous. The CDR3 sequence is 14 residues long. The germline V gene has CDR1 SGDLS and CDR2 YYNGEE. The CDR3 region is CASSVEVNIGELFF. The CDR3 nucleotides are TGTGCCAGCAGCGTAGAAGTAAACATCGGGGAGCTGTTTTTT.

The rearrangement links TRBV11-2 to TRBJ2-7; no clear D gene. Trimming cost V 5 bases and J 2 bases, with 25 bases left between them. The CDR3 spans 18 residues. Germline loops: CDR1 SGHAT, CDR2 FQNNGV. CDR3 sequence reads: CASSRRRRTKSLTYEQYF. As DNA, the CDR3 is TGTGCCAGCAGCCGACGGCGCAGGACCAAGTCACTTACCTACGAGCAGTACTTC.

The chain's CDR3 is CSARDWVSSGRNEQFF. Written as DNA, the CDR3 is TGCAGTGCTAGAGATTGGGTGTCTAGCGGGAGGAATGAGCAGTTCTTC. The rearrangement joins TRBV20-1 to TRBJ2-1; 11 bases are a match to TRBD2. With V trimmed by 0 bases and J by 7 bases, 8 bases remained unmatched. CDR3 length equals 16 residues. The germline V gene has CDR1 DFQATT and CDR2 SNEGSKA (reference sequence).

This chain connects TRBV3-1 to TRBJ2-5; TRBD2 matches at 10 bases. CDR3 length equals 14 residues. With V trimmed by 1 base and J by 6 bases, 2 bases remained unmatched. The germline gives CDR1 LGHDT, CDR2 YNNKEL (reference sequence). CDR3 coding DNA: TGTGCCAGCAGCCAAGTAGCGGGGGGAAAGACCCAGTACTTC. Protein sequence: CASSQVAGGKTQYF.

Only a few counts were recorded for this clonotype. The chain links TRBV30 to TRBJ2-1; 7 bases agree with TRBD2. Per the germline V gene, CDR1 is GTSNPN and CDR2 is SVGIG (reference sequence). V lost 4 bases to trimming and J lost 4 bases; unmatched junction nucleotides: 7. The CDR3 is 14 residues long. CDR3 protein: CAWIWAGVYNEQFF. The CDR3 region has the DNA TGTGCCTGGATCTGGGCGGGGGTTTACAATGAGCAGTTCTTC.

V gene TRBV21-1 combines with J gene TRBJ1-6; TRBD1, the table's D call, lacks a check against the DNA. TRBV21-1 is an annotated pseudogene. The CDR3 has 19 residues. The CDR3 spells CASSKDDTKGTVVGSPLHF. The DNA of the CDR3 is TGTGCCAGCAGCAAAGACGATACGAAAGGGACGGTGGTGGGGTCACCCCTCCACTTT.